This T cell receptor beta chain was observed in a study of shared clonotypes between healthy human individuals. Overall study: Each donor had three CD4 naive, three CD4 memory, two CD8 naive and one CD8 memory plate. General observations from the study: Compared with memory subsets, naive subsets generally had larger estimated richness. Genetic and exposure-history diversity was limited by the few donors.

The table came from immunoSEQ multiplex PCR; TCRdb's copy has only in-frame clones and leaves some out. The sample lists more than 550,000 clones; under 95% were seen once. Positively selected for CCR7, the CD45RO-negative cells used as naive CD8 cells excluded terminally differentiated effector memory CD45RA+ cells. The germline V gene has CDR1 MNHEY and CDR2 SVGAGI. With 8 bases removed from V and 2 bases from J, the gap between germline ends came to 13 bases. The CDR3 is made up of 15 amino acids. Only a few counts were recorded for this clone. What it binds is unknown. This TCR was recovered from a man younger than 45 in good health. The genes are TRBV6-5 and TRBJ2-6, with D perhaps TRBD1 (5 bases). The source material was naive CD8+ T cells sorted from blood. The CDR3 nucleotides are TGTGCCAGCTCCGGTGGGGCAACTGGGGCCAACGTCCTGACTTTC. As protein: CASSGGATGANVLTF.